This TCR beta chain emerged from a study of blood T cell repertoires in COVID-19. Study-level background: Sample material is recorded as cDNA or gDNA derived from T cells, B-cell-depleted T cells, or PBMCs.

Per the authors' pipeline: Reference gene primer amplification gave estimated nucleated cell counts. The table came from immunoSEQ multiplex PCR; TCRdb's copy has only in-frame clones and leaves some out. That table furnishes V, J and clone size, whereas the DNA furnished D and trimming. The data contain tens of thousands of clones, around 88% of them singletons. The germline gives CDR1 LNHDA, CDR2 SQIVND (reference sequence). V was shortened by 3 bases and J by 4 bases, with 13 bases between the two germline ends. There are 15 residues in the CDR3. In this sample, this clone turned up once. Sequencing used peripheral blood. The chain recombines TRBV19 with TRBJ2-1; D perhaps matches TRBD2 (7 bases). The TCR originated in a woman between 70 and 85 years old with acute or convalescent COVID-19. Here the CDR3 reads CASSIRRGLYNEQFF. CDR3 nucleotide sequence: TGTGCCAGTAGTATCAGGCGGGGGCTTTACAATGAGCAGTTCTTC.